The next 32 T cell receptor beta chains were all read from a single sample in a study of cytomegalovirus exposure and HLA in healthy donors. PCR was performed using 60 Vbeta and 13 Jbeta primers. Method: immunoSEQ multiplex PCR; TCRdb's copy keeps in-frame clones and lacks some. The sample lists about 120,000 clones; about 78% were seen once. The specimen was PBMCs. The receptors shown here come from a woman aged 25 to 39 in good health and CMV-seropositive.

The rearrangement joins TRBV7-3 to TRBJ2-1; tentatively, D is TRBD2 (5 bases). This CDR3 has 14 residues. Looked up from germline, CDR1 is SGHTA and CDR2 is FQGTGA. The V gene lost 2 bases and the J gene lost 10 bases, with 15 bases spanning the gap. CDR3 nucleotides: TGTGCCAGCAGCTTATATCTCGACGGCGGGGAGCAGTTCTTC. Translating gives CASSLYLDGGEQFF.

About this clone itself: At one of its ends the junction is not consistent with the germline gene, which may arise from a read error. DNA of the CDR3: TGTTCCAGCAGCCGGGACAGTAATTCCTATGGCTACACCTTC. Encoded protein: CSSSRDSNSYGYTF. The chain employs TRBV7-9 and TRBJ1-2, with TRBD1 matching over 7 bases. CDR1 and CDR2 from the germline V gene are SEHNR and FQNEAQ (reference sequence). The CDR3 is 14 residues long.

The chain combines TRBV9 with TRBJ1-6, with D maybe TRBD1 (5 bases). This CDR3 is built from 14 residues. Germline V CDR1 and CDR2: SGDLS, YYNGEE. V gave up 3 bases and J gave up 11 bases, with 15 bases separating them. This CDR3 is CASSGGAPGAPLHF. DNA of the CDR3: TGTGCCAGCAGCGGGGGCGCTCCGGGGGCACCCCTCCACTTT.

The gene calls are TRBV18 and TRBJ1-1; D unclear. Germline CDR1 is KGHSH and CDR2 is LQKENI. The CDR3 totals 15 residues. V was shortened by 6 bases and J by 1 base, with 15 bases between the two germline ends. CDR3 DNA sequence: TGTGCCAGCTCCAACACACAGAGACCGAACACTGAAGCTTTCTTT. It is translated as CASSNTQRPNTEAFF.

The CDR3 coding sequence is TGTGCCAGCTCACCTTCTCGGACATATACTGAAGCTTTCTTT. The encoded protein is CASSPSRTYTEAFF. The V gene is TRBV18, the J gene TRBJ1-1, with D possibly TRBD1 on 5 matching bases. The germline V gene has CDR1 KGHSH and CDR2 LQKENI. The CDR3 runs 14 residues. V was pared by 3 bases and J by 5 bases, with 13 bases between.

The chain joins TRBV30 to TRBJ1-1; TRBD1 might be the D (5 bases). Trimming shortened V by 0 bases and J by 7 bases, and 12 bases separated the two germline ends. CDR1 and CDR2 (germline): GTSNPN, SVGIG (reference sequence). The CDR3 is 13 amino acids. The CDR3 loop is CAWSVQAALEAFF. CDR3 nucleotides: TGTGCCTGGAGTGTACAGGCGGCCCTTGAAGCTTTCTTT.

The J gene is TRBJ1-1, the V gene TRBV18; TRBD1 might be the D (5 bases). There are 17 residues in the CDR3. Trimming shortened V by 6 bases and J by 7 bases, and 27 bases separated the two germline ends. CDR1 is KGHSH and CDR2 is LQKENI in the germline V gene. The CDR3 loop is CASSPQGMISGDLEAFF. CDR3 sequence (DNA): TGTGCCAGCTCTCCCCAGGGAATGATTTCGGGGGACCTTGAAGCTTTCTTT.

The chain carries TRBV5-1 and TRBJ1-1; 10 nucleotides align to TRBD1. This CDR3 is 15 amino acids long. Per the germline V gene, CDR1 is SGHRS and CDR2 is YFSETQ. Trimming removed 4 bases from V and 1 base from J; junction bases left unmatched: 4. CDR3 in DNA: TGCGCCAGCAGCACAGGACAGGGGGGGAACACTGAAGCTTTCTTT. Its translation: CASSTGQGGNTEAFF. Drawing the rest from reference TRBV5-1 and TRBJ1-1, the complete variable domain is KAGVTQTPRYLIKTRGQQVTLSCSPISGHRSVSWYQQTPGQGLQFLFEYFSETQRNKGNFPGRFSGRQFSNSRSEMNVSTLELGDSALYLCASSTGQGGNTEAFFGQGTRLTVV.

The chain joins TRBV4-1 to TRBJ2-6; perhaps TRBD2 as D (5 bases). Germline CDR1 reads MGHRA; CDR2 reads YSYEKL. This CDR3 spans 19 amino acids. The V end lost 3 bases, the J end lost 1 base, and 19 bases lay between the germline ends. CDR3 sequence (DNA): TGCGCCAGCAGCCAGACGAGAATTAGCGTCGCGTCTGGGGCCAACGTCCTGACTTTC. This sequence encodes CASSQTRISVASGANVLTF.

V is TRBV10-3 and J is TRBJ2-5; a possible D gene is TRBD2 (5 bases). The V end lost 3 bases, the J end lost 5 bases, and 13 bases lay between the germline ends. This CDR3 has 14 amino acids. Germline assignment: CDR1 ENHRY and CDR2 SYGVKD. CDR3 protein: CAISDGRGKETQYF. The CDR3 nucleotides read TGTGCCATCAGTGATGGGAGAGGGAAGGAGACCCAGTACTTC.

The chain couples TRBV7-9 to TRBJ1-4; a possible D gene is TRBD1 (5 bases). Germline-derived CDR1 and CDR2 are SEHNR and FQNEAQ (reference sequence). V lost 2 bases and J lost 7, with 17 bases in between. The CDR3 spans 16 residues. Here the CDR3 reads CASSLSRASFGEKLFF. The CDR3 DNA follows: TGTGCCAGCAGCTTATCCAGGGCCAGCTTTGGTGAAAAACTGTTTTTT.

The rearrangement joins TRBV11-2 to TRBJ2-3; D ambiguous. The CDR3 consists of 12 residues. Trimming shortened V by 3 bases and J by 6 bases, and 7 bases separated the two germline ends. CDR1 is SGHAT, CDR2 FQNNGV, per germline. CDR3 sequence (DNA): TGTGCCAGCAGCTTTTCCGGGGATACGCAGTATTTT. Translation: CASSFSGDTQYF. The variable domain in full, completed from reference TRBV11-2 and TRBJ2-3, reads EAGVAQSPRYKIIEKRQSVAFWCNPISGHATLYWYQQILGQGPKLLIQFQNNGVVDDSQLPKDRFSAERLKGVDSTLKIQPAKLEDSAVYLCASSFSGDTQYFGPGTRLTVL.

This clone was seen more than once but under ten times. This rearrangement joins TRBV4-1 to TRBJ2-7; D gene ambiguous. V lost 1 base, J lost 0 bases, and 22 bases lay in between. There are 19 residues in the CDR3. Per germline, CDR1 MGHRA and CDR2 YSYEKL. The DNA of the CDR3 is TGCGCCAGCAGCCAAGTATCGAGGCGAGACCGAAGGAGCTCCTACGAGCAGTACTTC. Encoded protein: CASSQVSRRDRRSSYEQYF.

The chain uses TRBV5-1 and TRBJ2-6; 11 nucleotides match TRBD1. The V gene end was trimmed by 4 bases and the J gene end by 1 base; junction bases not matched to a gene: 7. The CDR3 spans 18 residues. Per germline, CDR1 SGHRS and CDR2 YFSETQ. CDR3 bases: TGCGCCAGCAGCCGGGGGACAGGGGGTCCTTCTGGGGCCAACGTCCTGACTTTC. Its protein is CASSRGTGGPSGANVLTF.

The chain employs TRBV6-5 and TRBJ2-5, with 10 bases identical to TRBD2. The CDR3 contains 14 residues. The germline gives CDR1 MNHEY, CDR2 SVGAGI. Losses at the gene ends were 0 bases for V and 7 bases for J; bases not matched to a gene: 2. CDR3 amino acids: CASSYSASGGTQYF. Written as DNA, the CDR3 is TGTGCCAGCAGTTACTCGGCTAGCGGGGGGACCCAGTACTTC.

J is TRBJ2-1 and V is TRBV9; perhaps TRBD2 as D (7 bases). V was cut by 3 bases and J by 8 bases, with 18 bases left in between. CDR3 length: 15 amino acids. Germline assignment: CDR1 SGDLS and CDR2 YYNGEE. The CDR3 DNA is TGTGCCAGCAGCGGAAGAGGGGGGGGGTTCCATGAGCAGTTCTTC. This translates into CASSGRGGGFHEQFF. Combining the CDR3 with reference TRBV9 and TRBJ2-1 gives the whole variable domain DSGVTQTPKHLITATGQRVTLRCSPRSGDLSVYWYQQSLDQGLQFLIQYYNGEERAKGNILERFSAQQFPDLHSELNLSSLELGDSALYFCASSGRGGGFHEQFFGPGTRLTVL.

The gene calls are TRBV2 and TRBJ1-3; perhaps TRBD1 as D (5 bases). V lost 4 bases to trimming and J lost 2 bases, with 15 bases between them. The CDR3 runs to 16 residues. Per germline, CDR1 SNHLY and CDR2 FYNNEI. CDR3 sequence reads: CASSGPGLGPGNTIYF. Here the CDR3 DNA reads TGTGCCAGCAGTGGACCAGGCCTGGGGCCTGGAAACACCATATATTTT.

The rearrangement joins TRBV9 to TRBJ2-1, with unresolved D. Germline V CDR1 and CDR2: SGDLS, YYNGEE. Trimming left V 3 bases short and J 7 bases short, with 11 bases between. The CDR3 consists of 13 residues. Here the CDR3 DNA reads TGTGCCAGCAGCGGGAGCTTTGGTAATGAGCAGTTCTTC. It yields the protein CASSGSFGNEQFF. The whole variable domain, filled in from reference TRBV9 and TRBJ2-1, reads DSGVTQTPKHLITATGQRVTLRCSPRSGDLSVYWYQQSLDQGLQFLIQYYNGEERAKGNILERFSAQQFPDLHSELNLSSLELGDSALYFCASSGSFGNEQFFGPGTRLTVL.

This CDR3 is CASSEAGQGGGEQFF. CDR3 in DNA: TGTGCCAGCAGTGAAGCGGGACAGGGGGGGGGTGAGCAGTTCTTC. The V gene is TRBV2, the J gene TRBJ2-1, with 11 bases aligning to TRBD1. The CDR3 is 15 amino acids. Germline lookup yields CDR1 SNHLY and CDR2 FYNNEI. After removal of 0 bases from V and 9 bases from J, the junction contained 4 bases not matched to a gene.

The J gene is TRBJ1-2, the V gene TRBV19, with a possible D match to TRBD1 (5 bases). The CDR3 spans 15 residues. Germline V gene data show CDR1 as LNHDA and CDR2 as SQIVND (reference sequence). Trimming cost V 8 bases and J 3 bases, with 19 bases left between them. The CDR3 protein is CASEHYGGSHYGYTF. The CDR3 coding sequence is TGTGCCAGTGAACACTACGGGGGGTCCCACTATGGCTACACCTTC.

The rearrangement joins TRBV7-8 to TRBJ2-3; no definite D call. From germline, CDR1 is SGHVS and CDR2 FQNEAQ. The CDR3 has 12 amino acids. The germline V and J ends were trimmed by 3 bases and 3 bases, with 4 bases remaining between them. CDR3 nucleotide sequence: TGTGCCAGCAGCTTCTCGACAGATACGCAGTATTTT. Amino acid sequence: CASSFSTDTQYF.

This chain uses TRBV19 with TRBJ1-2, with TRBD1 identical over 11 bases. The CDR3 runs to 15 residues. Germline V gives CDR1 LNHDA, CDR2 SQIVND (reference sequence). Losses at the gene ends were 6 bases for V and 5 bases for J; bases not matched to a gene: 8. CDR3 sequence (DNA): TGTGCCAGTAGCCCGAGCGGACAGGGGGCTTATGGCTACACCTTC. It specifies CASSPSGQGAYGYTF.

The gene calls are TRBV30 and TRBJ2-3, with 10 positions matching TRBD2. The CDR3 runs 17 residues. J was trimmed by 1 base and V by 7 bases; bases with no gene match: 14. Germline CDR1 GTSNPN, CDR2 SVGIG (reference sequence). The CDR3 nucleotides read TGTGCCTTCGCCCGAGGGACTAGCGTGGGTGGCACAGATACGCAGTATTTT. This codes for CAFARGTSVGGTDTQYF.

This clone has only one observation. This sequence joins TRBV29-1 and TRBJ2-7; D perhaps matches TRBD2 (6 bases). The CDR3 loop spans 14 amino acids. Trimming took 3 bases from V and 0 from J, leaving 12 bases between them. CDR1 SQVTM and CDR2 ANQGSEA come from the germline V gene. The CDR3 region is CSVEGRDDSYEQYF. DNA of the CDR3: TGCAGCGTTGAGGGGCGGGATGACTCCTACGAGCAGTACTTC.

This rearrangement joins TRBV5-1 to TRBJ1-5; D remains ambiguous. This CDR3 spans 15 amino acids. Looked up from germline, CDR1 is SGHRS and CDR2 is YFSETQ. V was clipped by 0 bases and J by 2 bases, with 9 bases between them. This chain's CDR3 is CASSLEAGGNQPQHF. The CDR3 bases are TGCGCCAGCAGCTTGGAAGCAGGCGGCAATCAGCCCCAGCATTTT.

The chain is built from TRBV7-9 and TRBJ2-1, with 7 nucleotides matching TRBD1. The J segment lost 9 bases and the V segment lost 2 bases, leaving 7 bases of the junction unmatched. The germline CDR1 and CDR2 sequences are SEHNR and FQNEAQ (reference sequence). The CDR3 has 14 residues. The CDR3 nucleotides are TGTGCCAGCAGCTTAAGGGACAGTCCCCCTGAGCAGTTCTTC. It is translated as CASSLRDSPPEQFF.

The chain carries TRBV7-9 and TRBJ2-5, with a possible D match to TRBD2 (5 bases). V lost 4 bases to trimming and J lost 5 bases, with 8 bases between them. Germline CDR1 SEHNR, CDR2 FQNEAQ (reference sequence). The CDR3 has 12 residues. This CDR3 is CASSSGVETQYF. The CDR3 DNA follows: TGTGCCAGCAGCTCCGGGGTGGAGACCCAGTACTTC.

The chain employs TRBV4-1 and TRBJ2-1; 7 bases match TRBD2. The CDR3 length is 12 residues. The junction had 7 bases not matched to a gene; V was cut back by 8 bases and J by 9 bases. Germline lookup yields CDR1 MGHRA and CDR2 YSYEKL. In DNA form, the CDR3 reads TGCGCCAGCCGACCGGGGGGAGGTGAGCAGTTCTTC. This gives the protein CASRPGGGEQFF.

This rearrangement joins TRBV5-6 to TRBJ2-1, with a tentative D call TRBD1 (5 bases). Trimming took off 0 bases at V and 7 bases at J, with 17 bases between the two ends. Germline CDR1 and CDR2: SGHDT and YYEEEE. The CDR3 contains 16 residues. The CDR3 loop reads CASSLVGQDIKNEQFF. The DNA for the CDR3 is TGTGCCAGCAGCTTGGTGGGGCAGGATATCAAAAATGAGCAGTTCTTC.

As DNA, the CDR3 is TGTGCTAGTGGTTTGGGTCCGGGTTTTGGCTACACCTTC. Its translation: CASGLGPGFGYTF. V and J are TRBV12-5 and TRBJ1-2; no clear D. The germline gives CDR1 LGHNT, CDR2 FRNRAP. The CDR3 length is 13 residues. The V and J ends lost 1 base and 7 bases respectively, with 10 bases between them.

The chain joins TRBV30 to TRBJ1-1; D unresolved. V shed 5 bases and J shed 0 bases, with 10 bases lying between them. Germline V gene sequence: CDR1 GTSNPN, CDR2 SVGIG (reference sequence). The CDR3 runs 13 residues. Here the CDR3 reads CAWSGSVNTEAFF. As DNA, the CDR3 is TGTGCCTGGTCGGGGAGTGTGAACACTGAAGCTTTCTTT.

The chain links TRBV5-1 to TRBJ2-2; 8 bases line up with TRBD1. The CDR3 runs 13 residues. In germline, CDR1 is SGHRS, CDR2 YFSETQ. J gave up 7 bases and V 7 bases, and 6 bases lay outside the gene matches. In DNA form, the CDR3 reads TGCGCCAGCGGACAGGGATACGGCGGGGAGCTGTTTTTT. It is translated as CASGQGYGGELFF.